Reported below is one T cell receptor beta chain. This sample is drawn from a study of blood T cell repertoires in COVID-19. About the research overall: Sources were T cells, B-cell-depleted T cells, or PBMCs; the material itself was cDNA or gDNA.

Profiled with immunoSEQ multiplex PCR; TCRdb holds only in-frame clones, not every one. The profile shows 290,000 or so clones, 90% of them singletons. This TCR derives from a woman under 30 with acute COVID-19. Sequenced sample: PBMCs or T cells enriched from blood (not recorded which).

The CDR3 DNA sequence: TGTGCCAGCAGTGAAGTAAGGGAGTTCGAGCAGTTCTTC. This gives the protein CASSEVREFEQFF. The chain couples TRBV2 to TRBJ2-1, with a tentative D call TRBD2 (5 bases). V was pared by 1 base and J by 10 bases, with 11 bases between. The germline V gene encodes CDR1 SNHLY and CDR2 FYNNEI. This CDR3 is 13 amino acids long.